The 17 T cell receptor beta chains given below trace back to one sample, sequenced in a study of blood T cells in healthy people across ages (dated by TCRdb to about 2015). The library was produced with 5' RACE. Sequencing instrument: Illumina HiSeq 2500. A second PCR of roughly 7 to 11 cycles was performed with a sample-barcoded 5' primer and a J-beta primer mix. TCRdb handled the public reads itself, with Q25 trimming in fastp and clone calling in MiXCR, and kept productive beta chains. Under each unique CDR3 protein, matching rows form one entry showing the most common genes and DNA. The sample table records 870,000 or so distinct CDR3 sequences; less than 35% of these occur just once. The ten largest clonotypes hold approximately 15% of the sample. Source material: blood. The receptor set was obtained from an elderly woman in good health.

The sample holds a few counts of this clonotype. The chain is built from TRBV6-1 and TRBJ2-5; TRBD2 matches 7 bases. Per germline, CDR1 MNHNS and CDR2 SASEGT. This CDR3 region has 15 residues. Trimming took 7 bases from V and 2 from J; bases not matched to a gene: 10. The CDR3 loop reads CASISGGGGQETQYF. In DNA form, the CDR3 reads TGTGCCAGCATCAGTGGCGGGGGAGGGCAAGAGACCCAGTACTTC.

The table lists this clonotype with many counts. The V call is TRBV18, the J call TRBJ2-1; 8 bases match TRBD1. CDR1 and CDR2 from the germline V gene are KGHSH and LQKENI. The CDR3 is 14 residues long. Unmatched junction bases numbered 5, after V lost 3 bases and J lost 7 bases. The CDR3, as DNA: TGTGCCAGCTCACCCCAGACAGGGGAAAATGAGCAGTTCTTC. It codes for CASSPQTGENEQFF. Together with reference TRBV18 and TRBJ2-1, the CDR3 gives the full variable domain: NAGVMQNPRHLVRRRGQEARLRCSPMKGHSHVYWYRQLPEEGLKFMVYLQKENIIDESGMPKERFSAEFPKEGPSILRIQQVVRGDSAAYFCASSPQTGENEQFFGPGTRLTVL.

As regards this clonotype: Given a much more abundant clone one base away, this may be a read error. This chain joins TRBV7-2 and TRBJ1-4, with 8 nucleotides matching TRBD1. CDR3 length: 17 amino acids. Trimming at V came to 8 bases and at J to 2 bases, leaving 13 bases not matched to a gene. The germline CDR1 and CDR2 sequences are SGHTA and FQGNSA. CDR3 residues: CASGPRQGSVTNEKLFF. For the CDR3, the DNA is TGTGCCAGCGGCCCCCGACAGGGGAGCGTTACTAATGAAAAACTGTTTTTT. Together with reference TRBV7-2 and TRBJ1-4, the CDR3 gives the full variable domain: GAGVSQSPSNKVTEKGKDVELRCDPISGHTALYWYRQSLGQGLEFLIYFQGNSAPDKSGLPSDRFSAERTGGSVSTLTIQRTQQEDSAVYLCASGPRQGSVTNEKLFFGSGTQLSVL.

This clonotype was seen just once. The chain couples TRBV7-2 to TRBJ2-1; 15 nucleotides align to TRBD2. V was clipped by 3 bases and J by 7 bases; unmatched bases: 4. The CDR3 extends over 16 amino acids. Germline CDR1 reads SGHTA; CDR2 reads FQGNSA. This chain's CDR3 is CASSLGLAGGWNEQFF. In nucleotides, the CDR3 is TGTGCCAGCAGCTTGGGACTAGCGGGAGGATGGAATGAGCAGTTCTTC.

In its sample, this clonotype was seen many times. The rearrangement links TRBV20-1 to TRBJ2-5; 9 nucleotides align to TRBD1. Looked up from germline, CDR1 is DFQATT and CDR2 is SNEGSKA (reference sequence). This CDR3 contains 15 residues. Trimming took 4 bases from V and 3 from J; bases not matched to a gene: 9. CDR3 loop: CSATSLDRGEETQYF. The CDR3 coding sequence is TGCAGTGCTACGTCCTTGGACAGGGGAGAAGAGACCCAGTACTTC.

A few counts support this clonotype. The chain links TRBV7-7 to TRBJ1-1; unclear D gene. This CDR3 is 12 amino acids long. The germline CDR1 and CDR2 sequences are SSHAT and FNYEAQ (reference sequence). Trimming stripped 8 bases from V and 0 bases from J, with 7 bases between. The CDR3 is CASWRMNTEAFF. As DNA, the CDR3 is TGTGCCAGCTGGAGGATGAACACTGAAGCTTTCTTT.

The CDR3 coding sequence is TGTGCCAGCTCACCAAACCGAAATGAGCAGTTCTTC. Translation gives CASSPNRNEQFF. This chain joins TRBV18 and TRBJ2-1; no clear D. Germline CDR1 is KGHSH and CDR2 is LQKENI. CDR3 length equals 12 residues. Trimming shortened V by 2 bases and J by 7 bases, and 6 bases separated the two germline ends.

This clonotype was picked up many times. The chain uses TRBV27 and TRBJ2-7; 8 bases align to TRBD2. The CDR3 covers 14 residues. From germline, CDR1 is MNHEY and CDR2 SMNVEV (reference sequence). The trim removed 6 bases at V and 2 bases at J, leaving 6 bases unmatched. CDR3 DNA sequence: TGTGCCAGCAGGACTACTAGCGGTACCTACGAGCAGTACTTC. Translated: CASRTTSGTYEQYF.

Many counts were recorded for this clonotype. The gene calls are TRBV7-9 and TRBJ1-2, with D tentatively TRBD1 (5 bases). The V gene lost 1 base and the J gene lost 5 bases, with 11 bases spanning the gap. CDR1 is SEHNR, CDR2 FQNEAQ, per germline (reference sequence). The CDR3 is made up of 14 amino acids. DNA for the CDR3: TGTGCCAGCAGCTTAGAGTCAGGGTCATATGGCTACACCTTC. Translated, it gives CASSLESGSYGYTF.

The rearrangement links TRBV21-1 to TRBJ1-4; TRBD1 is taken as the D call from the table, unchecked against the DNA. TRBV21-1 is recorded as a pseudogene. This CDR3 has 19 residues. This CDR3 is CASSTLPRDRGTTNEKLFF. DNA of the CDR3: TGTGCCAGCAGCACGCTGCCCCGGGACAGGGGCACCACTAATGAAAAACTGTTTTTT.

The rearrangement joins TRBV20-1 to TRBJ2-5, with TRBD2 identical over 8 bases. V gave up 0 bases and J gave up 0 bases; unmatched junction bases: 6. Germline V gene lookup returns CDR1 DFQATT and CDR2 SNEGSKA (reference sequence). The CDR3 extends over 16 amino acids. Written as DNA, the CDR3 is TGCAGTGCTAGAGATCCGGGACTAGGGCACCAAGAGACCCAGTACTTC. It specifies CSARDPGLGHQETQYF.

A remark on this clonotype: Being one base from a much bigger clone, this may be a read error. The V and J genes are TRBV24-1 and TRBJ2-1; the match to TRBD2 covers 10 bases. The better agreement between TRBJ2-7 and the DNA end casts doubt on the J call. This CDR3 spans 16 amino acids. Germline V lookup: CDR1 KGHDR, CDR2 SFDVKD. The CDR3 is CATSDRLAGAYNEQYF. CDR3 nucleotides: TGTGCCACCAGTGACCGTCTAGCGGGGGCCTACAATGAGCAGTACTTC.

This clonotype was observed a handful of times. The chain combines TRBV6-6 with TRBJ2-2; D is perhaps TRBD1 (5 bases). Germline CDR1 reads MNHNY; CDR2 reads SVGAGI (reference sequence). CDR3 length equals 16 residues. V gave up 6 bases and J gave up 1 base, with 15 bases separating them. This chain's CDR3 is CASSPNPDMNTGELFF. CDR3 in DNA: TGTGCCAGCAGCCCCAACCCGGACATGAACACCGGGGAGCTGTTTTTT.

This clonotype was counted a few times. The CDR3 loop is CASSFRGPSPSGANVLTF. The CDR3 DNA follows: TGTGCCAGCTCATTCAGGGGGCCTTCCCCATCTGGGGCCAACGTCCTGACTTTC. The chain uses TRBV18 and TRBJ2-6; TRBD1 matches 8 bases. The J segment lost 1 base and the V segment lost 5 bases, leaving 10 bases of the junction unmatched. CDR1 KGHSH and CDR2 LQKENI come from the germline V gene. CDR3 length: 18 amino acids.

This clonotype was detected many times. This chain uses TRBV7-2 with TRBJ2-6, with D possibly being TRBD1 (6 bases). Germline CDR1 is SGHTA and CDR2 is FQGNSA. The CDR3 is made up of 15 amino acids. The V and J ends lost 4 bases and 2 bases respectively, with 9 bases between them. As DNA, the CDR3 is TGTGCCAGCAGCTCCGGACAGCCTGGGGCCAACGTCCTGACTTTC. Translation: CASSSGQPGANVLTF.

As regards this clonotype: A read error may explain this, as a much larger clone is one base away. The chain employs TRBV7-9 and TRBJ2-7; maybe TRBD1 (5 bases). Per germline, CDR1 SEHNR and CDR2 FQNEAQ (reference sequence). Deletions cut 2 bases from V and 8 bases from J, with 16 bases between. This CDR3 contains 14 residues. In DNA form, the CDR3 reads TGTGCCAGCAGCTTAACAGACAGTCGAACCCAGCAGTACTTC. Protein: CASSLTDSRTQQYF.

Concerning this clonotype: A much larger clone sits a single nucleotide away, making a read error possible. In DNA, the CDR3 is TGCAGTGCTAGAGATCGCCCTCATCAGTTCTTC. Its translation: CSARDRPHQFF. The rearrangement joins TRBV20-1 to TRBJ2-1; D remains ambiguous. Trimming cost V 0 bases and J 13 bases, with 10 bases left between them. This CDR3 comprises 11 residues. Germline lookup yields CDR1 DFQATT and CDR2 SNEGSKA (reference sequence).